The 6 T cell receptor beta chains given below trace back to one sample, sequenced in a study of radiotherapy plus CTLA-4 blockade in lung cancer. Some clones are missing from TCRdb's copy, which holds only in-frame ones; the method was immunoSEQ multiplex PCR. The table lists about 62,000 clones, more than 70% of them singletons. Material: peripheral blood, obtained from a patient treated with radiotherapy plus ipilimumab. These receptors all stem from a human donor with non-small cell lung cancer who had a complete response to radiotherapy plus ipilimumab.

The genes are TRBV5-1 and TRBJ2-7; 10 bases agree with TRBD1. After removal of 4 bases from V and 5 bases from J, the junction contained 6 bases not matched to a gene. CDR3 length: 14 amino acids. Germline loops: CDR1 SGHRS, CDR2 YFSETQ. The CDR3 here is CASSLGTGEHEQYF. CDR3 nucleotide sequence: TGCGCCAGCAGCCTGGGGACAGGGGAACACGAGCAGTACTTC.

This chain uses TRBV2 with TRBJ2-3; TRBD1 agrees at 8 bases. V lost 7 bases to trimming and J lost 4 bases; unmatched junction nucleotides: 7. CDR3 length: 14 amino acids. Germline loops: CDR1 SNHLY, CDR2 FYNNEI. CDR3 DNA sequence: TGTGCCAGCAAGGGACAGGTGATCTCAGATACGCAGTATTTT. This sequence encodes CASKGQVISDTQYF.

This chain joins TRBV6-5 and TRBJ2-5; TRBD2 matches at 9 bases. The J call may be mistaken, given a closer DNA end match to TRBJ2-7. The CDR3 is 15 amino acids. Germline loops: CDR1 MNHEY, CDR2 SVGAGI. The CDR3, as DNA: TGTGCCAGCAGTTACGACGGGCGGGGGGGAGGCGAGCAGTACTTC. It specifies CASSYDGRGGGEQYF.

V gene TRBV10-3 combines with J gene TRBJ1-1, with 8 bases lining up with TRBD1. From germline, CDR1 is ENHRY and CDR2 SYGVKD. The CDR3 extends over 14 amino acids. V was clipped by 5 bases and J by 3 bases; unmatched bases: 5. CDR3 coding DNA: TGTGCCATCAGTAGGACAGGGTTGGACACTGAAGCTTTCTTT. Its translation: CAISRTGLDTEAFF.

The chain links TRBV2 to TRBJ2-1, with no clear D. V was cut by 5 bases and J by 15 bases, with 14 bases left in between. Per germline, CDR1 SNHLY and CDR2 FYNNEI. CDR3 length equals 11 residues. The CDR3 protein is CASSTLVTGFF. The CDR3 DNA sequence: TGTGCCAGCAGTACCCTGGTTACCGGGTTCTTC.

This clone was seen just once. The V and J genes are TRBV19 and TRBJ1-2; D is perhaps TRBD1 (6 bases). Trimming removed 5 bases from V and 6 bases from J, with 16 bases in between. CDR1 is LNHDA and CDR2 is SQIVND in the germline V gene (reference sequence). The CDR3 loop spans 14 amino acids. Written as DNA, the CDR3 is TGTGCCAGTAGTCCCACAGGGTCTGGTGATGGCTACACCTTC. Residues: CASSPTGSGDGYTF.